The rows below give T cell receptor beta chains drawn from one sample of a study of cytomegalovirus exposure and HLA in healthy donors. Generated by immunoSEQ multiplex PCR, the TCRdb table keeps only in-frame clones and is missing some. Of about 160,000 clones in the sample, about 88% are singletons; the top ten hold 2% to 2.5%. The sequencing input was PBMCs. Receptors were obtained from a woman aged 18-30 years in good health and CMV-seronegative. The CDR3 runs from the conserved cysteine through the conserved F or W. A D gene is named only where the DNA matches it firmly. A row's size may be missing; if present it is once, few, many or a size class.

>TRBJ1-2|TRBD1|TRBV11-3|-
CASSLLLEGGYSDYGYTF
TGTGCCAGCAGCCTCCTCCTTGAAGGGGGCTACTCCGACTATGGCTACACCTTC
>TRBJ2-7|-|TRBV6-1|once
CASWEDGREQYF
TGTGCCAGCTGGGAGGATGGGAGGGAGCAGTACTTC
>TRBJ2-7|TRBD1|TRBV5-6|-
CATSTGSSYEQYF
TGTGCCACCTCGACAGGGAGTTCCTACGAGCAGTACTTC
>TRBJ2-1|-|TRBV4-1|-
CASSQVLSGLALSYNEQFF
TGCGCCAGCAGCCAAGTACTGAGCGGGCTAGCCCTCTCCTACAATGAGCAGTTCTTC
>TRBJ1-2|-|TRBV7-9|few
CASSLAEYGYTF
TGTGCCAGCAGCTTAGCAGAGTATGGCTACACCTTC
>TRBJ2-7|TRBD2|TRBV6-1|-
CASVSAGTPREQYF
TGTGCCAGCGTATCAGCGGGGACCCCTAGGGAGCAGTACTTC
>TRBJ1-4|TRBD1|TRBV15|-
CATSFLDRANEKLFF
TGTGCCACCAGCTTCCTGGACAGGGCTAATGAAAAACTGTTTTTT
>TRBJ2-1|TRBD2|TRBV9|-
CASSGGTSRYNEQFF
TGTGCCAGCAGCGGAGGGACTAGCAGATACAATGAGCAGTTCTTC
>TRBJ2-7|-|TRBV6-1|-
CASNDRFYEQYF
TGTGCCAGCAACGACAGATTCTACGAGCAGTACTTC
>TRBJ2-1|-|TRBV18|-
CASSPPVSRGSSFFYNEQFF
TGTGCCAGCTCACCACCGGTAAGTCGAGGGTCATCGTTTTTCTACAATGAGCAGTTCTTC
>TRBJ2-6|-|TRBV5-1|-
CASSPGSSGANVLTF
TGCGCCAGCAGCCCTGGTAGCTCTGGGGCCAACGTCCTGACTTTC
>TRBJ1-6|-|TRBV9|-
CASSVSQGRDSPLHF
TGTGCCAGCAGCGTATCTCAGGGTCGAGATTCACCCCTCCACTTT
>TRBJ1-5|-|TRBV9|-
CASSSGGSGQPQHF
TGTGCCAGCAGCTCGGGGGGCTCGGGGCAGCCCCAGCATTTT
>TRBJ1-2|-|TRBV5-1|once
CASSLDLRDKQLYGYTF
TGCGCCAGCAGCTTGGATCTCCGGGACAAACAATTGTATGGCTACACCTTC
>TRBJ1-1|-|TRBV7-8|-
CASSLNVRGRQTEAFF
TGTGCCAGCAGCTTAAACGTCAGGGGAAGGCAGACTGAAGCTTTCTTT
>TRBJ2-7|TRBD1|TRBV9|-
CASSPRDRHYEQYF
TGTGCCAGCAGCCCCCGGGACAGACACTACGAGCAGTACTTC
>TRBJ1-6|-|TRBV6-4|few
CASSVEETSPLHF
TGTGCCAGCAGTGTTGAGGAAACGTCACCCCTCCACTTT
>TRBJ2-7|TRBD1|TRBV7-2|-
CASSLHSRGRNEQYF
TGTGCCAGCAGTCTCCATTCCAGGGGGCGCAACGAGCAGTACTTC